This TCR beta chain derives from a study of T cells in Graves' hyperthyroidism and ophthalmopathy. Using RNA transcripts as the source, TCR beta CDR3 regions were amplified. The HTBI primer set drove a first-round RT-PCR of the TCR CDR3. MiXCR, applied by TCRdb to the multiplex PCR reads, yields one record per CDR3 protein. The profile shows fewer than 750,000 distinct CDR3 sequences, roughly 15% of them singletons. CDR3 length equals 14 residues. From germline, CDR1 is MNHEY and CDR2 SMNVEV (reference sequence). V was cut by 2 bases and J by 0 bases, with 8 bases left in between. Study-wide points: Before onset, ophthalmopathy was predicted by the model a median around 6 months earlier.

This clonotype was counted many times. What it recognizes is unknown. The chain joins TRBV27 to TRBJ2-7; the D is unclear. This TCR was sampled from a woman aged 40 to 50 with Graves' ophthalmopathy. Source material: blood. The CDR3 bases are TGTGCCAGCAGTTTACTTGGGGTCTCCTACGAGCAGTACTTC. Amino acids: CASSLLGVSYEQYF.